This is a list of T cell receptor beta chains from one sample in a study of blood T cells in healthy people across ages. TCRdb recomputed calls from the 5' RACE reads with MiXCR, one row per CDR3 protein. Of around 1.7 million distinct CDR3 sequences in the sample, 28% are singletons; the top ten hold about 8%. Source material: blood. The source of these receptors is a woman aged 25 to 39 in good health. Each CDR3 is given with its conserved first and last residue. D genes are given only for firm matches. Clone size is not always given. Where it is, it says once, few, many or a class for expanded clones.

length: 16
D: .
J: TRBJ2-2
size: .
V: TRBV2
DNA: TGTGCCAGCAGTGAAGACGCAGTCGCGAACACCGGGGAGCTGTTTTTT
CDR3: CASSEDAVANTGELFF

length: 14
D: TRBD1
J: TRBJ1-2
size: few
V: TRBV7-3
DNA: TGTGCCAGCAGCTTATTACCCCAGGGGGATGGCTACACCTTC
CDR3: CASSLLPQGDGYTF

length: 13
D: TRBD1
J: TRBJ2-3
size: many
V: TRBV6-5
DNA: TGTGCCAGCAGGGACAGGTCGAGAGATACGCAGTATTTT
CDR3: CASRDRSRDTQYF

length: 13
D: .
J: TRBJ2-3
size: .
V: TRBV6-4
DNA: TGTGCCAGCAGTAACCAGAGCACAGATACGCAGTATTTT
CDR3: CASSNQSTDTQYF

length: 14
D: TRBD1
J: TRBJ2-1
size: .
V: TRBV20-1
DNA: TGCAGTGCCATACAGGGGAGTCCCTACAATGAGCAGTTCTTC
CDR3: CSAIQGSPYNEQFF

length: 15
D: .
J: TRBJ2-7
size: .
V: TRBV14
DNA: TGTGCCAGCAGCCAAGTTACCGGGCTGTTCGGCGAGCAGTACTTC
CDR3: CASSQVTGLFGEQYF

length: 16
D: .
J: TRBJ2-1
size: .
V: TRBV7-2
DNA: TGTGCCAGCAGCTTAGTGGGGTCGGTTGGGGTAAATGAGCAGTTCTTC
CDR3: CASSLVGSVGVNEQFF

length: 15
D: .
J: TRBJ1-4
size: .
V: TRBV12-3/TRBV12-4
DNA: TGTGCCAGCAAAATACAAGGGTCCCTGGGGGAAAAACTGTTTTTT
CDR3: CASKIQGSLGEKLFF

length: 14
D: .
J: TRBJ1-5
size: .
V: TRBV10-3
DNA: TGTGCCATCAGTGATACAGTTAGCAATCAGCCCCAGCATTTT
CDR3: CAISDTVSNQPQHF

length: 14
D: .
J: TRBJ2-7
size: .
V: TRBV7-9
DNA: TGTGCCAGCAGCTTAAGCCCCCATGGTAGCGAGCAGTACTTC
CDR3: CASSLSPHGSEQYF

length: 16
D: TRBD2
J: TRBJ2-2
size: .
V: TRBV11-2
DNA: TGTGCCAGCAGCGGGAGGGCAGGGTTGAACACCGGGGAGCTGTTTTTT
CDR3: CASSGRAGLNTGELFF

length: 11
D: .
J: TRBJ2-7
size: .
V: TRBV3-1
DNA: TGTGCCAGCAGCCAAGATTTCGAGCAGTACTTC
CDR3: CASSQDFEQYF

length: 15
D: TRBD1
J: TRBJ2-7
size: .
V: TRBV5-6
DNA: TGTGCCAGCAGCTTGGGGGACAGGGCTCCCTACGAGCAGTACTTC
CDR3: CASSLGDRAPYEQYF

length: 15
D: .
J: TRBJ2-2
size: .
V: TRBV3-1
DNA: TGTGCCAGCAGCCAAGGCGGGTGCGGCACCGGGGAGCTGTTTTTT
CDR3: CASSQGGCGTGELFF

length: 15
D: .
J: TRBJ1-3
size: .
V: TRBV7-9
DNA: TGTGCCAGCAGCTTAGTCTCCGGCTCTGGAAACACCATATATTTT
CDR3: CASSLVSGSGNTIYF

length: 19
D: TRBD2
J: TRBJ2-5
size: .
V: TRBV20-1
DNA: TGCAGTGCTGCCGTACTAGGGCCGGTTCCGAGCGGGGGGGAAGAGACCCAGTACTTC
CDR3: CSAAVLGPVPSGGEETQYF

length: 13
D: TRBD1
J: TRBJ1-1
size: few
V: TRBV27
DNA: TGTGCCAGCAGGGGGACAGGGGACACTGAAGCTTTCTTT
CDR3: CASRGTGDTEAFF

length: 14
D: .
J: TRBJ1-5
size: .
V: TRBV6-1
DNA: TGTGCCAGCAGTGAAACGCTGCAGAATCAGCCCCAGCATTTT
CDR3: CASSETLQNQPQHF

length: 13
D: .
J: TRBJ2-2
size: .
V: TRBV11-2
DNA: TGTGCCAGCGCCCCTAGCAACACCGGGGAGCTGTTTTTT
CDR3: CASAPSNTGELFF

length: 13
D: TRBD1
J: TRBJ2-7
size: many
V: TRBV9
DNA: TGTGCCAGCAGCGGAGACAGGGCCTACGAGCAGTACTTC
CDR3: CASSGDRAYEQYF

length: 15
D: .
J: TRBJ2-3
size: few
V: TRBV4-3
DNA: TGCGCCAGCAGCCGGAAAGGCCCCGGGGCAGATACGCAGTATTTT
CDR3: CASSRKGPGADTQYF

length: 16
D: .
J: TRBJ1-6
size: few
V: TRBV10-3
DNA: TGTGCCATCAGTGAGAGGGAGAGCTCCTATAATTCACCCCTCCACTTT
CDR3: CAISERESSYNSPLHF

length: 13
D: .
J: TRBJ2-7
size: few
V: TRBV5-1
DNA: TGCGCCAGCAGCTTAACGTCAGGGTGGGATGCGTACTTC
CDR3: CASSLTSGWDAYF

length: 15
D: .
J: TRBJ1-2
size: .
V: TRBV15
DNA: TGTGCCACCAGCACCCTCATAGGGGGGAGCTATGGCTACACCTTC
CDR3: CATSTLIGGSYGYTF

length: 11
D: .
J: TRBJ2-1
size: many
V: TRBV20-1
DNA: TGCAGTGCTAGGCAAAACAATGAGCAGTTCTTC
CDR3: CSARQNNEQFF

length: 14
D: .
J: TRBJ2-7
size: .
V: TRBV25-1
DNA: TGTGCCAGCAGTGAAAGGAGGGGGGCGGACGAGCAGTACTTC
CDR3: CASSERRGADEQYF

length: 14
D: .
J: TRBJ2-7
size: few
V: TRBV7-8
DNA: TGTGCCAGCAGCCCGACAGGTCCCCTATACGAGCAGTACTTC
CDR3: CASSPTGPLYEQYF

length: 13
D: TRBD2
J: TRBJ2-7
size: .
V: TRBV20-1
DNA: TGCAGTGCTCCGATGCGGGGAGGGTACGAGCAGTACTTC
CDR3: CSAPMRGGYEQYF

length: 15
D: .
J: TRBJ1-4
size: few
V: TRBV7-2
DNA: TGTGCCAGCGGAGCCCGGGCGGGGGCTAATGAAAAACTGTTTTTT
CDR3: CASGARAGANEKLFF

length: 13
D: .
J: TRBJ1-6
size: few
V: TRBV11-2
DNA: TGTGCCAGCAGCTCCCGACAGGAATCACCCCTCCACTTT
CDR3: CASSSRQESPLHF

length: 14
D: .
J: TRBJ1-1
size: .
V: TRBV14
DNA: TGTGCCAGCAGCCAAGTGGATGGGGCGAGGGTCGCTTTCTTT
CDR3: CASSQVDGARVAFF

length: 16
D: .
J: TRBJ2-5
size: few
V: TRBV10-3
DNA: TGTGCCATCAGTGAAGGGGGGAATCGAGGGGCGGAGACCCAGTACTTC
CDR3: CAISEGGNRGAETQYF

length: 16
D: TRBD2
J: TRBJ2-1
size: many
V: TRBV20-1
DNA: TGCAGTGCTAGACCATTGACTAGCGGGAGACAAAATGAGCAGTTCTTC
CDR3: CSARPLTSGRQNEQFF

length: 15
D: .
J: TRBJ1-1
size: .
V: TRBV5-6
DNA: TGTGCCAGCAGCTACGTCGACAGACAGAACACTGAAGCTTTCTTT
CDR3: CASSYVDRQNTEAFF

length: 14
D: .
J: TRBJ2-5
size: few
V: TRBV12-3/TRBV12-4
DNA: TGTGCCAGCAGTCGACCAGCGGGCCAAGAGACCCAGTACTTC
CDR3: CASSRPAGQETQYF

length: 13
D: .
J: TRBJ2-1
size: many
V: TRBV25-1
DNA: TGTGCCAGCAGATCATCTAAGGACAATGAGCAGTTCTTC
CDR3: CASRSSKDNEQFF

length: 15
D: .
J: TRBJ1-5
size: .
V: TRBV5-6
DNA: TGTGCCAGCAGCCCGTCGGTATCCTGGAATCAGCCCCAGCATTTT
CDR3: CASSPSVSWNQPQHF

length: 14
D: .
J: TRBJ2-1
size: few
V: TRBV18
DNA: TGTGCCAGCTCCGCCGGTAGCGCGCCCAATGAGCAGTTCTTC
CDR3: CASSAGSAPNEQFF

length: 14
D: TRBD2
J: TRBJ2-1
size: many
V: TRBV10-3
DNA: TGTGCCATCACTCCGGGACTAGATGTCAATGAGCAGTTCTTC
CDR3: CAITPGLDVNEQFF

length: 13
D: .
J: TRBJ2-3
size: many
V: TRBV4-3
DNA: TGCGCCAGCAGCCAAGACCAAGGGCTGACGCAGTATTTT
CDR3: CASSQDQGLTQYF

length: 16
D: .
J: TRBJ2-7
size: .
V: TRBV15
DNA: TGTGCCACCAGCAGAGAGCGAGGGGGGGCCTACAATGAGCAGTACTTC
CDR3: CATSRERGGAYNEQYF

length: 10
D: .
J: TRBJ2-3
size: few
V: TRBV7-9
DNA: TGTGCCAGCGAACCAAATACGCAGTATTTT
CDR3: CASEPNTQYF